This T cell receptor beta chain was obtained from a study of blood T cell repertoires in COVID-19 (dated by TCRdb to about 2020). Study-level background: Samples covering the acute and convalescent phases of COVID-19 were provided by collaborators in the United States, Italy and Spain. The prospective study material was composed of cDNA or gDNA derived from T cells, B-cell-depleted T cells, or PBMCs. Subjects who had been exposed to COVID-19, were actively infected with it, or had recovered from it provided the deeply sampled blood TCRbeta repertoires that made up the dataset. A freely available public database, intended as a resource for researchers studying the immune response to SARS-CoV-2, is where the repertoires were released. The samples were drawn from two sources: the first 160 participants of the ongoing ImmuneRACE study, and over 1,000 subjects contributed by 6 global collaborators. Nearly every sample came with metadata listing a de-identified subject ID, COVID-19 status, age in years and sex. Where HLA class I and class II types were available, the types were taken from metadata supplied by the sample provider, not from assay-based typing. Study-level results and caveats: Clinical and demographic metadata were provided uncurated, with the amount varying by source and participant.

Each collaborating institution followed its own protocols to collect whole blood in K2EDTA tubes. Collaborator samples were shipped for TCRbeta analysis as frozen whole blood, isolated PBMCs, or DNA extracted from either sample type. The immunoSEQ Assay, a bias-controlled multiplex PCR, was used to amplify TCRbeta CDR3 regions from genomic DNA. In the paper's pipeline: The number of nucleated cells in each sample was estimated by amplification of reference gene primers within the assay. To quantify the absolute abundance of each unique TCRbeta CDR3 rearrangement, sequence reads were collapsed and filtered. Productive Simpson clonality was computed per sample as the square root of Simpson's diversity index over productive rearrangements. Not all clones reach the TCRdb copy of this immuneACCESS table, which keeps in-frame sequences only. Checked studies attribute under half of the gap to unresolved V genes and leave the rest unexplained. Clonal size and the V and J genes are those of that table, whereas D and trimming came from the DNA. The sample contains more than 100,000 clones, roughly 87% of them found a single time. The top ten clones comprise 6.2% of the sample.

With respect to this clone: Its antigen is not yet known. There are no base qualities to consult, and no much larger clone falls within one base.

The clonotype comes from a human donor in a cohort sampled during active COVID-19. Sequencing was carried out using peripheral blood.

The DNA sequence is as follows: TGTGCCAGTAGTTCGTTAGCGGGCCAAGAGACCCAGTACTTC. Its protein is CASSSLAGQETQYF. Here the chain combines TRBV19 and TRBJ2-5; 7 junctional bases match TRBD2. The germline V gene (reference sequence) supplies CDR1 LNHDA and CDR2 SQIVND. From the cysteine through the phenylalanine, the CDR3 covers 14 amino acids. Here the CDR3 DNA is all that survives: 42 bases in frame from base 1. Relative to germline, V is missing 5 bases and J is missing 1 base, with 4 bases of the junction outside any gene match.